This T cell receptor (beta chain) was identified in a study of blood T cell repertoires in COVID-19. Turning to the study itself: Spain, Italy and the United States supplied samples that represented acute and convalescent COVID-19. PBMCs, B-cell-depleted T cells, or T cells were the source of the cDNA or gDNA that made up the material.

Profiled with immunoSEQ multiplex PCR; TCRdb holds only in-frame clones, not every one. This repertoire shows under 300,000 clones, around 85% found once; its top ten account for approximately 9.9%. Germline values: CDR1 SNHLY, CDR2 FYNNEI. CDR3 size: 13 residues. V shed 2 bases and J shed 4 bases, with 6 bases lying between them. The source of this sequence is a woman aged 70 to 79 with acute or convalescent COVID-19. The V gene is TRBV2, the J gene TRBJ2-1; D ambiguous. Sequencing was done on a sample of peripheral blood. The CDR3 nucleotides read TGTGCCAGCAGTGAAAACAGTTACAATGAGCAGTTCTTC. Protein: CASSENSYNEQFF.